This TCR beta chain was identified during a study of T cell responses to AZD1222 COVID-19 vaccine. The table came from immunoSEQ multiplex PCR; TCRdb's copy has only in-frame clones and leaves some out. The sample yields about 180,000 clones, around 90% seen once. This clone was picked up a small number of times. The sample in question was peripheral blood, obtained 28 days after the second dose of the MenACWY control vaccine. The TCR comes from an adult who received the MenACWY meningococcal vaccine as a control.

This CDR3 is CATSRDYGEGQPQHF. DNA of the CDR3: TGTGCCACCAGCAGAGATTACGGGGAGGGTCAGCCCCAGCATTTT. The V and J genes are TRBV15 and TRBJ1-5; D is ambiguous. Germline CDR1 and CDR2: LNHNV and YYDKDF (reference sequence). Trimming took 0 bases from V and 6 from J, leaving 12 bases between them. The CDR3 sequence is 15 residues long.